These 22 T cell receptor beta chains were sequenced from one sample in a study of graft-versus-host responses after intestinal transplantation (dated by TCRdb to the early 2020s). Library creation used the immunoSEQ multiplex PCR assay. TCRdb holds this immuneACCESS table with in-frame rearrangements only. Some clones are missing; in checked studies, unresolved V genes explain under half, and the rest has no known cause. This sample is represented by several thousand clones; 25% to 30% of them were singletons. Jointly, the top ten make up roughly 4.8% of the sample. The sample's time point label, in plain terms: cells obtained before transplantation from donor or recipient. Sequencing was performed on alloreactive CD4+ T cells from a mixed lymphocyte reaction culture, taken before intestinal transplant. Read against the paper, the sample's cell subset or site label means: CFSE-low proliferating T cells sorted from roughly 6-day pre-transplant mixed lymphocyte reaction (GvH or HvG direction). Receptors originate from a human patient who received an intestinal transplant.

The V and J genes are TRBV10-2 and TRBJ1-2, with 10 bases fitting TRBD1. Losses at the gene ends were 0 bases for V and 4 bases for J; bases not matched to a gene: 2. The CDR3 runs 15 residues. From germline, CDR1 is WSHSY and CDR2 SAAADI. The CDR3 loop reads CASSESGDRGYGYTF. CDR3 sequence (DNA): TGCGCCAGCAGTGAGTCTGGGGACAGGGGCTATGGCTACACCTTC.

Relative to its sample, this clone is medium-sized. The V call is TRBV29-1, the J call TRBJ2-4; no clear D gene. CDR1 is SQVTM, CDR2 ANQGSEA, per germline. The CDR3 sequence is 15 residues long. V lost 4 bases, J lost 0 bases, and 13 bases lay in between. The CDR3 bases are TGCAGCGTTGTTAGTCAGGCCATAGCCAAAAACATTCAGTACTTC. Translation gives CSVVSQAIAKNIQYF. The whole variable domain, remainder taken from reference TRBV29-1 and TRBJ2-4, is SAVISQKPSRDICQRGTSLTIQCQVDSQVTMMFWYRQQPGQSLTLIATANQGSEATYESGFVIDKFPISRPNLTFSTLTVSNMSPEDSSIYLCSVVSQAIAKNIQYFGAGTRLSVL.

This sequence joins TRBV7-8 and TRBJ2-1; unclear D gene. The CDR3 has 14 amino acids. V lost 4 bases and J lost 6, with 13 bases in between. CDR1 and CDR2 from the germline V gene are SGHVS and FQNEAQ. The DNA of the CDR3 is TGTGCCAGCAGCTACGTAAGGCCAGGCAATGAGCAGTTCTTC. It specifies CASSYVRPGNEQFF. Full variable domain (rest looked up from reference TRBV7-8 and TRBJ2-1): GAGVSQSPRYKVAKRGQDVALRCDPISGHVSLFWYQQALGQGPEFLTYFQNEAQLDKSGLPSDRFFAERPEGSVSTLKIQRTQQEDSAVYLCASSYVRPGNEQFFGPGTRLTVL.

The rearrangement links TRBV6-9 to TRBJ2-1, with TRBD2 matching over 9 bases. CDR1 is MNHGY, CDR2 SVAAGI, per germline. CDR3 size: 16 residues. The V gene end was trimmed by 3 bases and the J gene end by 3 bases; junction bases not matched to a gene: 6. CDR3 loop: CASSYSGGRVYNEQFF. CDR3 nucleotides: TGTGCCAGCAGTTACTCGGGCGGGAGGGTCTACAATGAGCAGTTCTTC.

J is TRBJ1-2 and V is TRBV10-2, with D perhaps TRBD1 (6 bases). CDR1 is WSHSY and CDR2 is SAAADI in the germline V gene. The CDR3 covers 14 residues. Trimming pared 4 bases from V and 6 bases from J, leaving 15 bases between. CDR3 coding DNA: TGCGCCAGCAGTGCTCCCGCGGGGGCGCATGGCTACACCTTC. Translating it yields CASSAPAGAHGYTF.

This clone showed up just once. The chain recombines TRBV9 with TRBJ2-6, with TRBD1 as a possible D gene (5 bases). The CDR3 sequence is 18 residues long. Germline V CDR1 and CDR2: SGDLS, YYNGEE. Trimming took 0 bases from V and 1 from J, leaving 14 bases between them. The CDR3 here is CASSVDGRDPSGANVLTF. DNA of the CDR3: TGTGCCAGCAGCGTAGACGGCAGGGATCCTTCTGGGGCCAACGTCCTGACTTTC.

In its sample, this clone ranks as medium-sized (0.01 to 0.1%). DNA for the CDR3: TGTGCCAGCATCTCGTGGGCAGGGGGCGCAAGGACTGAAGCTTTCTTT. This translates into CASISWAGGARTEAFF. The rearrangement joins TRBV2 to TRBJ1-1, with 8 bases fitting TRBD1. CDR1 and CDR2 (germline): SNHLY, FYNNEI. This CDR3 has 16 residues. The ends lost 7 bases at V and 5 bases at J; junction bases unmatched: 15. The variable domain in full, completed from reference TRBV2 and TRBJ1-1, reads EPEVTQTPSHQVTQMGQEVILRCVPISNHLYFYWYRQILGQKVEFLVSFYNNEISEKSEIFDDQFSVERPDGSNFTLKIRSTKLEDSAMYFCASISWAGGARTEAFFGQGTRLTVV.

V gene TRBV15 combines with J gene TRBJ1-5; D gene ambiguous. Germline CDR1 LNHNV, CDR2 YYDKDF (reference sequence). V was clipped by 1 base and J by 2 bases, with 6 bases between them. CDR3 length: 14 residues. CDR3 nucleotide sequence: TGTGCCACCAGCAGAGGGGGTGGCAATCAGCCCCAGCATTTT. It specifies CATSRGGGNQPQHF.

The chain recombines TRBV6-1 with TRBJ1-1, with 7 bases fitting TRBD1. Germline CDR1 and CDR2: MNHNS and SASEGT. V shed 4 bases, J shed 3 bases, and the junction held 2 bases outside the gene matches. The CDR3 has 13 amino acids. The CDR3 nucleotides are TGTGCCAGCAGTGTAGGGGGCTACACTGAAGCTTTCTTT. It encodes CASSVGGYTEAFF.

As regards this clone: Only one base separates this from a far larger clonotype, so it likely reflects a read error. The same CDR3 also results from other DNA sequences found in this sample. The chain couples TRBV5-1 to TRBJ1-2; D is undetermined. Deletions cut 0 bases from V and 4 bases from J, with 10 bases between. In germline, CDR1 is SGHRS, CDR2 YFSETQ. The CDR3 sequence is 14 residues long. The CDR3, as DNA: TGCGCCAGCAGCTTGGGGGCAGGCCCCTATGGCTACACCTTC. It is translated as CASSLGAGPYGYTF.

Only a few counts were recorded for this clone. The J gene is TRBJ1-1, the V gene TRBV30; D not resolved. Germline V gives CDR1 GTSNPN, CDR2 SVGIG (reference sequence). V was trimmed by 4 bases and J by 0 bases, leaving 3 bases between them. The CDR3 consists of 11 residues. In DNA, the CDR3 is TGTGCCTGGACTGTGAACACTGAAGCTTTCTTT. It yields the protein CAWTVNTEAFF.

The chain has TRBV7-9 and TRBJ2-3; 13 nucleotides align to TRBD2. After removal of 6 bases from V and 4 bases from J, the junction contained 7 bases not matched to a gene. Germline V gene sequence: CDR1 SEHNR, CDR2 FQNEAQ (reference sequence). The length of the CDR3 is 16 residues. The CDR3 reads CASSSTTSGGPDTQYF. CDR3 in DNA: TGTGCCAGCAGTTCAACGACTAGCGGGGGGCCAGATACGCAGTATTTT.

The V call is TRBV9, the J call TRBJ2-4, with TRBD2 identical over 8 bases. The CDR3 runs 18 residues. V was pared by 0 bases and J by 0 bases, with 8 bases of the junction left unmatched. Germline CDR1 is SGDLS and CDR2 is YYNGEE. The CDR3: CASSVDSGGPLAKNIQYF. As DNA, the CDR3 is TGTGCCAGCAGCGTAGACAGCGGGGGCCCGCTAGCCAAAAACATTCAGTACTTC.

By its share, this clone is medium-sized (0.01 to 0.1%). V gene TRBV5-5 combines with J gene TRBJ2-1; 13 bases agree with TRBD2. The J segment lost 7 bases and the V segment lost 4 bases, leaving 5 bases of the junction unmatched. Germline V gives CDR1 SGHKS, CDR2 YYEKEE (reference sequence). The CDR3 runs to 15 residues. This CDR3 reads CASSLLAGGHNEQFF. As DNA, the CDR3 is TGTGCCAGCAGCCTACTAGCGGGGGGGCATAATGAGCAGTTCTTC.

This clone is large (0.1 to 1%) within its sample. CDR3 region: CASSLTGGDGYTF. CDR3 bases: TGTGCCAGCAGCTTAACAGGGGGTGATGGCTACACCTTC. The genes are TRBV7-9 and TRBJ1-2, with TRBD1 identical over 8 bases. This CDR3 has 13 residues. V lost 2 bases and J lost 6; bases outside the gene matches: 2. The germline V gene has CDR1 SEHNR and CDR2 FQNEAQ (reference sequence).

Only a few counts were recorded for this clone. DNA for the CDR3: TGTGCCAGCAGCTTAGAACGGTTTTACAATGAGCAGTTCTTC. Its translation is CASSLERFYNEQFF. The chain joins TRBV7-9 to TRBJ2-1; D is uncertain. From germline, CDR1 is SEHNR and CDR2 FQNEAQ (reference sequence). The CDR3 is 14 residues long. V was cut by 1 base and J by 4 bases, with 8 bases left in between.

The gene calls are TRBV27 and TRBJ2-1; 8 bases match TRBD1. V gave up 5 bases and J gave up 0 bases; unmatched junction bases: 6. Germline V gene data show CDR1 as MNHEY and CDR2 as SMNVEV (reference sequence). The CDR3 length is 16 residues. CDR3 nucleotides: TGTGCCAGCAGTCCTCGGACAGGGAGCTCCTACAATGAGCAGTTCTTC. Translated: CASSPRTGSSYNEQFF.

The chain combines TRBV6-4 with TRBJ2-2, with D unclear. Germline V gene data show CDR1 as MRHNA and CDR2 as SNTAGT. The CDR3 spans 15 residues. Trimming removed 4 bases from V and 2 bases from J, with 11 bases in between. CDR3 amino acids: CASSAVALNTGELFF. CDR3 sequence (DNA): TGTGCCAGCAGTGCCGTTGCACTTAACACCGGGGAGCTGTTTTTT.

This clone has just a few counts. This chain links TRBV14 with TRBJ1-6; 7 bases map to TRBD1. V lost 3 bases to trimming and J lost 7 bases; unmatched junction nucleotides: 3. Germline V CDR1 and CDR2: SGHDN, FVKESK. This CDR3 region has 14 residues. CDR3 amino acids: CASSQGQRNSPLHF. CDR3 bases: TGTGCCAGCAGCCAGGGACAGCGCAATTCACCCCTCCACTTT.

The V and J genes are TRBV11-2 and TRBJ2-3; TRBD2 matches at 14 bases. J gave up 1 base and V 5 bases, and 8 bases lay outside the gene matches. The CDR3 is 18 residues long. CDR1 and CDR2 from the germline V gene are SGHAT and FQNNGV. CDR3 nucleotide sequence: TGTGCCAGCAGCCAAACGACTAGCGGGAGGGCCGGCACAGATACGCAGTATTTT. Translating gives CASSQTTSGRAGTDTQYF.

V usage is TRBV11-2 and J usage is TRBJ1-6, with 10 bases matching TRBD1. CDR1 is SGHAT, CDR2 FQNNGV, per germline. This CDR3 comprises 16 residues. V lost 7 bases to trimming and J lost 5 bases; unmatched junction nucleotides: 8. CDR3 nucleotides: TGTGCCAGCACCCGTCGGACAGGGGGAAATAATTCACCCCTCCACTTT. Its protein is CASTRRTGGNNSPLHF.

Worth noting for this clone: Within the sample, other DNA sequences also encode this same CDR3. The chain links TRBV27 to TRBJ2-6; the D call may be TRBD1 or TRBD2 (5 bases each). CDR3 length equals 18 residues. Germline V lookup: CDR1 MNHEY, CDR2 SMNVEV (reference sequence). Deletions cut 6 bases from V and 3 bases from J, with 21 bases between. The CDR3 coding sequence is TGTGCCAGCAGACCTACTTCCCGGGGCCGGGGTGGGGCCAACGTCCTGACTTTC. Its translation: CASRPTSRGRGGANVLTF.